The 26 T cell receptor beta chains below all came from one sample that was sequenced in a study of blood T cell repertoires in COVID-19. Clones were sequenced by immunoSEQ multiplex PCR, and TCRdb holds only the in-frame ones, with some missing. In the table there are roughly 290,000 clones, 70% to 90% of which are singletons. The sample was PBMCs or T cells enriched from blood (not recorded which). The receptors stem from a woman aged 30 to 39 who had recovered from COVID-19.

This chain connects TRBV6-5 to TRBJ1-2; D ambiguous. CDR3 length equals 12 residues. CDR1 and CDR2 (germline): MNHEY, SVGAGI. V lost 1 base to trimming and J lost 7 bases, with 7 bases between them. This chain's CDR3 is CASSYLGGGYTF. As DNA, the CDR3 is TGTGCCAGCAGTTACTTGGGAGGTGGCTACACCTTC.

This rearrangement joins TRBV7-2 to TRBJ2-1; 10 nucleotides match TRBD2. The CDR3 is 14 residues long. Germline CDR1 and CDR2: SGHTA and FQGNSA. Trimming removed 3 bases from V and 5 bases from J; junction bases left unmatched: 1. The CDR3 sequence: CASSFSGGNNEQFF. DNA for the CDR3: TGTGCCAGCAGCTTTAGCGGGGGGAACAATGAGCAGTTCTTC.

Only one count was recorded for this clone. V and J are TRBV19 and TRBJ1-5; the D gene is possibly TRBD1 (5 bases). This CDR3 has 15 amino acids. Trimming cost V 5 bases and J 5 bases, with 16 bases left between them. Germline V gene lookup returns CDR1 LNHDA and CDR2 SQIVND (reference sequence). The CDR3 here is CASSAALRGDQPQHF. DNA of the CDR3: TGTGCCAGTAGTGCCGCCCTTCGGGGGGATCAGCCCCAGCATTTT.

This chain links TRBV19 with TRBJ2-1; TRBD1 agrees at 7 bases. Germline trimming cut 6 bases from V and 10 bases from J; bases unmatched to any gene: 6. The CDR3 is 12 residues long. In germline, CDR1 is LNHDA, CDR2 SQIVND (reference sequence). This CDR3 is CASSRTGVEQFF. The CDR3 DNA is TGTGCCAGTAGCCGAACAGGGGTCGAGCAGTTCTTC.

The DNA for the CDR3 is TGTGCCAGCAGCGAAAGGAGCGGGAGTAGGGACGAGCAGTACTTC. Its translation is CASSERSGSRDEQYF. V and J are TRBV13 and TRBJ2-7; 8 nucleotides line up with TRBD2. This CDR3 has 15 amino acids. Germline V CDR1 and CDR2: PRHDT, FYEKMQ (reference sequence). Losses at the gene ends were 5 bases for V and 5 bases for J; bases not matched to a gene: 11.

The chain employs TRBV19 and TRBJ1-4, with D possibly matching TRBD1 (5 bases). Germline V gene sequence: CDR1 LNHDA, CDR2 SQIVND (reference sequence). Trimming removed 6 bases from V and 4 bases from J, with 12 bases in between. The CDR3 is made up of 14 amino acids. CDR3 region: CASSRQLFNEKLFF. CDR3 DNA: TGTGCCAGTAGCCGACAGCTATTTAATGAAAAACTGTTTTTT.

The chain carries TRBV5-8 and TRBJ2-1; TRBD2 aligns across 10 bases. The germline V gene has CDR1 SGHTS and CDR2 YDEGEE. V trimming: 4 bases; J trimming: 2 bases; junction bases outside the gene matches: 12. This CDR3 is 18 amino acids long. The CDR3 DNA sequence: TGTGCCAGCAGCCGGGGACTAGCGATAGGGTGGGCCTACAATGAGCAGTTCTTC. Protein product: CASSRGLAIGWAYNEQFF.

The chain is built from TRBV14 and TRBJ1-2; 8 bases match TRBD1. CDR3 size: 14 residues. CDR1 is SGHDN, CDR2 FVKESK, per germline. After removal of 1 base from V and 7 bases from J, the junction contained 5 bases not matched to a gene. The CDR3 nucleotides read TGTGCCAGCAGCCAAGTTGCAGGGGGCTCTGGCTACACCTTC. Its translation is CASSQVAGGSGYTF.

This clone was picked up one time. This sequence joins TRBV7-8 and TRBJ1-4; 10 bases are a match to TRBD1. The CDR3 totals 17 residues. Germline V gene lookup returns CDR1 SGHVS and CDR2 FQNEAQ. V lost 5 bases to trimming and J lost 2 bases; unmatched junction nucleotides: 8. The CDR3 loop reads CASSAAGTGVTNEKLFF. CDR3 bases: TGTGCCAGCAGCGCAGCCGGGACAGGGGTTACTAATGAAAAACTGTTTTTT.

The rearrangement joins TRBV10-3 to TRBJ2-7; D gene ambiguous. Trimming stripped 6 bases from V and 0 bases from J, with 15 bases between. Germline loops: CDR1 ENHRY, CDR2 SYGVKD. The CDR3 runs 15 residues. This CDR3 reads CAIRRDGWASYEQYF. The CDR3 nucleotides read TGTGCCATCAGGAGAGACGGCTGGGCCTCCTACGAGCAGTACTTC.

The CDR3 DNA sequence: TGTGCCAGTAGTACAGGACTAGCGGCGAACACCGGGGAGCTGTTTTTT. Translated, it gives CASSTGLAANTGELFF. This chain uses TRBV19 with TRBJ2-2; 10 bases align to TRBD2. The CDR3 is made up of 16 amino acids. Germline V CDR1 and CDR2: LNHDA, SQIVND (reference sequence). V shed 4 bases, J shed 0 bases, and the junction held 2 bases outside the gene matches.

The chain links TRBV18 to TRBJ1-4; 8 bases are shared with TRBD1. Germline CDR1 and CDR2: KGHSH and LQKENI. Trimming removed 6 bases from V and 4 bases from J; junction bases left unmatched: 7. The CDR3 sequence is 15 residues long. The CDR3 nucleotides are TGTGCCAGCTCTCTACTCGGACAGGGTAATGAAAAACTGTTTTTT. Protein sequence: CASSLLGQGNEKLFF.

The chain is built from TRBV30 and TRBJ1-4, with a possible D match to TRBD1 (5 bases). In germline, CDR1 is GTSNPN, CDR2 SVGIG (reference sequence). The CDR3 has 12 residues. Trimming left V 5 bases short and J 4 bases short, with 8 bases between. Here the CDR3 reads CAWGQNNEKLFF. DNA of the CDR3: TGTGCCTGGGGACAAAATAATGAAAAACTGTTTTTT.

The chain links TRBV5-4 to TRBJ1-3, with no clear D. From germline, CDR1 is SGHNT and CDR2 YYREEE (reference sequence). This CDR3 has 17 amino acids. V was shortened by 0 bases and J by 2 bases, with 15 bases between the two germline ends. The CDR3 reads CASSLDPSYYTGNTIYF. DNA of the CDR3: TGTGCCAGCAGCTTGGACCCCTCATATTACACTGGAAACACCATATATTTT.

This chain connects TRBV27 to TRBJ2-7; 10 bases match TRBD1. CDR1 MNHEY and CDR2 SMNVEV come from the germline V gene (reference sequence). The CDR3 loop spans 16 amino acids. Trimming cost V 4 bases and J 6 bases; bases outside gene matches: 12. The CDR3 protein is CASSSATGTGVLEQYF. CDR3 nucleotides: TGTGCCAGCAGTTCGGCCACCGGGACAGGGGTACTCGAGCAGTACTTC.

The V and J genes are TRBV29-1 and TRBJ2-3, with 9 bases that match TRBD1. With 7 bases clipped from V and 2 bases from J, the junction kept 7 bases outside the gene matches. The CDR3 sequence is 14 residues long. Germline CDR1 is SQVTM and CDR2 is ANQGSEA. In DNA, the CDR3 is TGCAGCGCTAACCGGGACAGGGTCACAGATACGCAGTATTTT. Translating gives CSANRDRVTDTQYF.

The chain has TRBV7-6 and TRBJ2-3; 10 bases fit TRBD2. J was trimmed by 2 bases and V by 5 bases; bases with no gene match: 10. The CDR3 consists of 17 residues. Germline assignment: CDR1 SGHVS and CDR2 FNYEAQ. This CDR3 reads CASSPSLAGVTTDTQYF. The DNA of the CDR3 is TGTGCCAGCAGCCCTAGCCTAGCGGGGGTAACCACAGATACGCAGTATTTT.

The chain has TRBV7-2 and TRBJ1-3; D unresolved. The germline V gene encodes CDR1 SGHTA and CDR2 FQGNSA. The CDR3 contains 16 residues. V lost 4 bases, J lost 4 bases, and 17 bases lay in between. The CDR3 DNA reads as TGTGCCAGCAGCTCAAGCCAGCATAGCACCGGAAACACCATATATTTT. This encodes CASSSSQHSTGNTIYF.

This clone showed up just a few times. V is TRBV23-1 and J is TRBJ1-1; D might be TRBD1 (6 bases). TRBV23-1 is sorted into the ORF group, with uncertain function. The CDR3 totals 15 residues. Trimming removed 0 bases at V and 3 bases at J, with 11 bases between. CDR3 nucleotides: TGCGCCAGCAGTCAATCGGGGGCCCCTCACACTGAAGCTTTCTTT. As protein: CASSQSGAPHTEAFF.

V gene TRBV28 combines with J gene TRBJ1-5; D not certain. Looked up from germline, CDR1 is MDHEN and CDR2 is SYDVKM. Trimming stripped 1 base from V and 4 bases from J, with 20 bases between. The CDR3 extends over 18 amino acids. The CDR3 nucleotides are TGTGCCAGCAGTTTATCCCGCCGAGAGGCTCTGAGGAATCAGCCCCAGCATTTT. Protein sequence: CASSLSRREALRNQPQHF.

The rearrangement uses TRBV6-5 and TRBJ1-2, with 7 bases aligning to TRBD1. Per germline, CDR1 MNHEY and CDR2 SVGAGI. This CDR3 is built from 15 residues. V dropped 2 bases and J dropped 8; count of bases not matched to a gene: 11. DNA of the CDR3: TGTGCCAGCAGTTACGAGACAGGGTCGTCAAGCGGCTACACCTTC. This translates into CASSYETGSSSGYTF.

This clone was detected only a few times. The chain uses TRBV7-2 and TRBJ1-2; the match to TRBD1 covers 7 bases. CDR3 length: 17 amino acids. V lost 4 bases to trimming and J lost 5 bases; unmatched junction nucleotides: 16. The V gene's germline CDR1 is SGHTA and CDR2 FQGNSA. CDR3 sequence reads: CASSSQPFNRGFYGYTF. The CDR3 DNA sequence: TGTGCCAGCAGCTCACAACCTTTTAACAGGGGTTTTTATGGCTACACCTTC.

This chain joins TRBV5-1 and TRBJ1-2; D is unresolved. V was shortened by 2 bases and J by 0 bases, with 8 bases between the two germline ends. Germline CDR1 and CDR2: SGHRS and YFSETQ. The CDR3 spans 14 residues. The CDR3 loop reads CASSLTEPNYGYTF. As DNA, the CDR3 is TGCGCCAGCAGCTTAACGGAGCCTAACTATGGCTACACCTTC. The variable domain in full, with the rest retrieved from reference TRBV5-1 and TRBJ1-2, is KAGVTQTPRYLIKTRGQQVTLSCSPISGHRSVSWYQQTPGQGLQFLFEYFSETQRNKGNFPGRFSGRQFSNSRSEMNVSTLELGDSALYLCASSLTEPNYGYTFGSGTRLTVV.

V is TRBV7-8 and J is TRBJ1-2, with D maybe TRBD1 (6 bases). CDR1 is SGHVS and CDR2 is FQNEAQ in the germline V gene. Trimming pared 2 bases from V and 6 bases from J, leaving 19 bases between. The CDR3 has 16 amino acids. For the CDR3, the DNA is TGTGCCAGCAGCTTAAGCACAGGGCTCTGGGGAGATGGCTACACCTTC. Protein product: CASSLSTGLWGDGYTF.

This clone has a single count. J is TRBJ2-7 and V is TRBV28; D possibly corresponds to TRBD1 (6 bases). Germline V gene sequence: CDR1 MDHEN, CDR2 SYDVKM. Trimming took off 7 bases at V and 3 bases at J, with 22 bases between the two ends. The CDR3 is 16 residues long. The CDR3 bases are TGTGCCAGCACTCCTCGATCCGGGACATCGGTCTACGAGCAGTACTTC. Amino acid sequence: CASTPRSGTSVYEQYF.

The genes are TRBV19 and TRBJ2-5; perhaps TRBD1 as D (5 bases). V was cut by 0 bases and J by 2 bases, with 7 bases left in between. CDR1 LNHDA and CDR2 SQIVND come from the germline V gene (reference sequence). This CDR3 is built from 14 residues. The CDR3 spells CASSIDRVQETQYF. Written as DNA, the CDR3 is TGTGCCAGTAGTATAGACAGGGTACAAGAGACCCAGTACTTC. The variable domain in full, completed from reference TRBV19 and TRBJ2-5, reads DGGITQSPKYLFRKEGQNVTLSCEQNLNHDAMYWYRQDPGQGLRLIYYSQIVNDFQKGDIAEGYSVSREKKESFPLTVTSAQKNPTAFYLCASSIDRVQETQYFGPGTRLLVL.